Each of the 18 T cell receptor beta chains below was sequenced from the same sample in a study of cytomegalovirus exposure and HLA in healthy donors. A multiplex PCR was run with 60 Vbeta primers and 13 Jbeta primers. Sequencing was performed with immunoSEQ multiplex PCR; in TCRdb, only in-frame clones are kept and a portion is missing. Here the sample spans around 190,000 clones, around 83% being singletons. Sequenced sample: PBMCs. These TCRs come from a man aged 35-49 years in good health and CMV-seropositive.

For this clone: Other DNA sequences from this sample encode an identical CDR3 as well. The genes are TRBV9 and TRBJ2-2, with unresolved D. Germline CDR1 and CDR2: SGDLS and YYNGEE. Trimming took 0 bases from V and 6 from J, leaving 3 bases between them. The CDR3 consists of 12 residues. CDR3 sequence reads: CASSVAAGELFF. The CDR3 bases are TGTGCCAGCAGCGTAGCGGCCGGGGAGCTGTTTTTT.

The chain links TRBV28 to TRBJ2-7; the D gene is possibly TRBD2 (5 bases). Trimming took off 3 bases at V and 3 bases at J, with 12 bases between the two ends. In germline, CDR1 is MDHEN, CDR2 SYDVKM. The CDR3 spans 14 residues. CDR3 DNA: TGTGCCAGCAGTTTGGTCGGTGAGGGCTACGAGCAGTACTTC. Its protein product is CASSLVGEGYEQYF. Full variable domain (rest looked up from reference TRBV28 and TRBJ2-7): DVKVTQSSRYLVKRTGEKVFLECVQDMDHENMFWYRQDPGLGLRLIYFSYDVKMKEKGDIPEGYSVSREKKERFSLILESASTNQTSMYLCASSLVGEGYEQYFGPGTRLTVT.

The rearrangement joins TRBV7-8 to TRBJ1-2; possible D gene TRBD1, 5 bases. CDR3 length equals 15 residues. Germline CDR1 is SGHVS and CDR2 is FQNEAQ. V was shortened by 1 base and J by 7 bases, with 16 bases between the two germline ends. CDR3 amino acids: CASSLGTPTQGGYTF. DNA for the CDR3: TGTGCCAGCAGCTTAGGGACACCTACCCAGGGTGGCTACACCTTC.

V gene TRBV6-6 combines with J gene TRBJ1-1; tentative D call: TRBD1 (5 bases). The CDR3 runs 12 residues. V was shortened by 6 bases and J by 1 base, with 6 bases between the two germline ends. Looked up from germline, CDR1 is MNHNY and CDR2 is SVGAGI (reference sequence). The CDR3, as DNA: TGTGCCAGCAGAGACAGGAACACTGAAGCTTTCTTT. This gives the protein CASRDRNTEAFF.

V is TRBV5-6 and J is TRBJ2-3; D possibly corresponds to TRBD1 (5 bases). The CDR3 has 18 amino acids. Germline lookup yields CDR1 SGHDT and CDR2 YYEEEE. Deletions cut 0 bases from V and 1 base from J, with 18 bases between. CDR3 in amino acids: CASSLVGVPDPGTDTQYF. DNA for the CDR3: TGTGCCAGCAGCTTGGTAGGGGTCCCAGACCCTGGCACAGATACGCAGTATTTT.

The chain combines TRBV29-1 with TRBJ2-1, with TRBD2 matching 10 bases. V dropped 7 bases and J dropped 7; count of bases not matched to a gene: 10. This CDR3 spans 14 amino acids. Germline V lookup: CDR1 SQVTM, CDR2 ANQGSEA. The CDR3 DNA reads as TGCAGCGGAAAGAGCGGGAGGGCCAGAAATGAGCAGTTCTTC. It codes for CSGKSGRARNEQFF.

The chain couples TRBV7-3 to TRBJ2-1; no clear D. The CDR3 is 12 residues long. Germline lookup yields CDR1 SGHTA and CDR2 FQGTGA. Trimming pared 4 bases from V and 7 bases from J, leaving 8 bases between. CDR3 in DNA: TGTGCCAGCAGCTCCGGAGTAAATGAGCAGTTCTTC. The encoded protein is CASSSGVNEQFF. Using reference TRBV7-3 and TRBJ2-1 for the parts outside the CDR3, the full variable domain is GAGVSQTPSNKVTEKGKYVELRCDPISGHTALYWYRQSLGQGPEFLIYFQGTGAADDSGLPNDRFFAVRPEGSVSTLKIQRTERGDSAVYLCASSSGVNEQFFGPGTRLTVL.

The CDR3 region is CASSSASGRGETQYF. CDR3 sequence (DNA): TGTGCCAGCAGCTCGGCTAGCGGGAGAGGAGAGACCCAGTACTTC. The rearrangement uses TRBV5-4 and TRBJ2-5; TRBD2 matches 10 bases. Per the germline V gene, CDR1 is SGHNT and CDR2 is YYREEE (reference sequence). V trimming: 3 bases; J trimming: 4 bases; junction bases outside the gene matches: 6. The CDR3 covers 15 residues.

This sequence joins TRBV10-3 and TRBJ2-1; 12 bases match TRBD2. With V trimmed by 6 bases and J by 9 bases, 9 bases remained unmatched. The CDR3 length is 15 residues. Germline-derived CDR1 and CDR2 are ENHRY and SYGVKD. The CDR3 sequence: CAIRIGGLAGSEQFF. Written as DNA, the CDR3 is TGTGCCATCAGAATTGGCGGACTAGCGGGAAGTGAGCAGTTCTTC.

The chain couples TRBV6-6 to TRBJ1-1; TRBD1 is a possible D gene (6 bases). The CDR3 loop spans 16 amino acids. Germline CDR1 is MNHNY and CDR2 is SVGAGI (reference sequence). The germline V and J ends were trimmed by 5 bases and 2 bases, with 18 bases remaining between them. The chain's CDR3 is CASSIPNRDLNTEAFF. DNA for the CDR3: TGTGCCAGCAGTATTCCCAACAGGGACCTAAACACTGAAGCTTTCTTT.

The CDR3 loop reads CATRLIPKREGPTDTQYF. The DNA of the CDR3 is TGTGCCACCAGACTGATCCCCAAGCGGGAGGGCCCGACAGATACGCAGTATTTT. This chain connects TRBV15 to TRBJ2-3; 10 bases match TRBD2. The V and J ends lost 6 bases and 3 bases, in that order; junction bases with no gene match: 15. Germline V gene data show CDR1 as LNHNV and CDR2 as YYDKDF (reference sequence). This CDR3 region has 18 residues.

The rearrangement joins TRBV18 to TRBJ2-5; 7 positions agree with TRBD1. The germline V gene encodes CDR1 KGHSH and CDR2 LQKENI. This CDR3 region has 14 residues. V shed 1 base and J 3 bases; nucleotides not matched to a gene: 2. The CDR3 DNA sequence: TGTGCCAGCTCACCACTCGGGACAGAAGAGACCCAGTACTTC. This sequence encodes CASSPLGTEETQYF.

As to this clone: This sample includes further DNA sequences coding for the same CDR3. The chain couples TRBV6-6 to TRBJ2-7; 8 nucleotides agree with TRBD1. Germline lookup yields CDR1 MNHNY and CDR2 SVGAGI (reference sequence). The ends lost 0 bases at V and 7 bases at J; junction bases unmatched: 8. This CDR3 is 15 amino acids long. The CDR3 DNA reads TGTGCCAGCAGTTACTCGGGGCAGGGGGCACGGGAGCAGTACTTC. As protein: CASSYSGQGAREQYF.

V gene TRBV14 combines with J gene TRBJ1-1; maybe TRBD1 (5 bases). Germline V gives CDR1 SGHDN, CDR2 FVKESK. The V end was cut by 1 base, the J end by 5 bases, with 17 bases between. CDR3 length: 16 residues. The CDR3 sequence is CASSQVWRGKGTEAFF. CDR3 DNA: TGTGCCAGCAGCCAAGTCTGGAGGGGTAAGGGTACTGAAGCTTTCTTT.

This rearrangement joins TRBV18 to TRBJ1-1; 7 bases are shared with TRBD1. Germline CDR1 KGHSH, CDR2 LQKENI. V was clipped by 11 bases and J by 2 bases; unmatched bases: 8. This CDR3 is built from 13 residues. The CDR3 region has the DNA TGTGCCTCCCTGGGACAGTTTAACACTGAAGCTTTCTTT. Translated, it gives CASLGQFNTEAFF.

This CDR3 is CASNPPPQGNQPQHF. CDR3 nucleotides: TGTGCCAGTAATCCCCCCCCGCAGGGGAATCAGCCCCAGCATTTT. V and J are TRBV28 and TRBJ1-5; maybe TRBD1 (6 bases). This CDR3 has 15 amino acids. Germline CDR1 reads MDHEN; CDR2 reads SYDVKM. V shed 9 bases and J shed 4 bases, with 19 bases lying between them.

A single count supports this clone. The chain joins TRBV7-9 to TRBJ1-2; possible D gene TRBD1, 6 bases. The ends were cut back, 2 bases at V and 3 bases at J, with 10 bases in the middle. The CDR3 contains 14 residues. CDR1 SEHNR and CDR2 FQNEAQ come from the germline V gene (reference sequence). The CDR3 sequence is CASSLYREDYGYTF. In DNA form, the CDR3 reads TGTGCCAGCAGCTTATACAGGGAAGACTATGGCTACACCTTC.

This clone was detected a few times. The V and J genes are TRBV27 and TRBJ2-2, with 9 bases fitting TRBD2. The germline V gene has CDR1 MNHEY and CDR2 SMNVEV (reference sequence). The junction had 10 bases not matched to a gene; V was cut back by 7 bases and J by 7 bases. This CDR3 is built from 15 residues. The DNA of the CDR3 is TGTGCCAGCAATGCGCTAGCGGGAAGGGTCGGGGAGCTGTTTTTT. As protein: CASNALAGRVGELFF.